The 12 T cell receptor beta chains listed next were all sequenced from one sample in a study of T cells in Graves' hyperthyroidism and ophthalmopathy. The TCR beta CDR3 regions underwent amplification using RNA transcripts as the source. The TCR CDR3 was amplified in a first-round RT-PCR using the HTBI primer set. MiXCR, run by TCRdb on the multiplex PCR reads, gives a single entry per CDR3 protein. The repertoire holds nearly 600,000 distinct CDR3 sequences, with roughly 13% as singletons. The sequencing sample was made of blood. The receptors were sampled from a woman aged 25 to 39 with Graves' hyperthyroidism that later progressed to Graves' ophthalmopathy.

This clonotype was detected a few times. The rearrangement joins TRBV6-5 to TRBJ2-1; D not resolved. The CDR3 length is 15 residues. Germline values: CDR1 MNHEY, CDR2 SVGAGI. V was trimmed by 0 bases and J by 2 bases, leaving 8 bases between them. The CDR3 loop reads CASSYSIGTYNEQFF. In DNA, the CDR3 is TGTGCCAGCAGTTACTCGATTGGGACCTACAATGAGCAGTTCTTC.

This clonotype was detected ten times or more. The CDR3 DNA sequence: TGTGCCAGCAGCGTAAGCACAGGGAACACTGAAGCTTTCTTT. This sequence encodes CASSVSTGNTEAFF. The chain uses TRBV9 and TRBJ1-1, with a possible D match to TRBD1 (5 bases). This CDR3 has 14 amino acids. V shed 1 base and J shed 1 base, with 8 bases lying between them. From germline, CDR1 is SGDLS and CDR2 YYNGEE.

As to this clonotype: A read error may produce the germline difference seen at one junction end. The chain carries TRBV18 and TRBJ2-1; a possible D gene is TRBD2 (6 bases). Germline V gene data show CDR1 as KGHSH and CDR2 as LQKENI. There are 16 residues in the CDR3. For the CDR3, the DNA is TGTGCCAGCTCACCCCCGACTCGCGGGACGATCGATGAGCAGTCCTTC. Translated: CASSPPTRGTIDEQSF.

This clonotype was seen many times. The chain is built from TRBV29-1 and TRBJ2-5, with a tentative D call TRBD1 (6 bases). The CDR3 has 15 residues. Germline V CDR1 and CDR2: SQVTM, ANQGSEA. V was cut by 0 bases and J by 5 bases, with 16 bases left in between. Here the CDR3 DNA reads TGCAGCGTTGAAGAGTACCAGGGGTGGAGTGAGACCCAGTACTTC. Translating gives CSVEEYQGWSETQYF.

In regard to this clonotype: A junction boundary mismatches the germline segment, possibly from a read error. The J gene is TRBJ2-1, the V gene TRBV10-3; 8 positions agree with TRBD2. This CDR3 is 15 amino acids long. CDR1 ENHRY and CDR2 SYGVKD come from the germline V gene. The chain's CDR3 is CATWASGWRDSEQLF. CDR3 in DNA: TGTGCCACCTGGGCTAGCGGGTGGCGGGATAGTGAGCAGCTCTTC.

This clonotype was seen only a few times. This chain links TRBV7-3 with TRBJ2-6; 12 positions match TRBD1. Germline V gene sequence: CDR1 SGHTA, CDR2 FQGTGA. V was pared by 5 bases and J by 3 bases, with 5 bases of the junction left unmatched. The CDR3 sequence is 17 residues long. CDR3 nucleotide sequence: TGTGCCAGCAGCCCGGGACAGGGGGCGGATGGGGCCAACGTCCTGACTTTC. The encoded protein is CASSPGQGADGANVLTF.

This clonotype has ten or more counts. The V gene is TRBV7-9, the J gene TRBJ2-7; possible D gene TRBD2, 6 bases. Germline V gene data show CDR1 as SEHNR and CDR2 as FQNEAQ (reference sequence). The V gene lost 3 bases and the J gene lost 0 bases, with 12 bases spanning the gap. The CDR3 contains 15 residues. CDR3 protein: CASSLAGPTSYEQYF. As DNA, the CDR3 is TGTGCCAGCAGCTTGGCGGGGCCTACCTCCTACGAGCAGTACTTC.

The gene calls are TRBV18 and TRBJ1-5; 7 positions match TRBD1. Germline values: CDR1 KGHSH, CDR2 LQKENI. This CDR3 has 15 amino acids. V lost 6 bases to trimming and J lost 7 bases; unmatched junction nucleotides: 12. The CDR3: CASSPGTDLRQPQHF. In nucleotides, the CDR3 is TGTGCCAGCTCCCCTGGGACAGACCTCAGGCAGCCCCAGCATTTT.

Note on this clonotype: Relative to the germline gene, one junction end is altered; a read error may explain this. The genes are TRBV20-1 and TRBJ1-3; weak D call: TRBD1 (5 bases). This CDR3 has 13 amino acids. CDR1 and CDR2 (germline): DFQATT, SNEGSKA (reference sequence). The CDR3 DNA sequence: TGCAGTGCTAGACCCCAAGCGGGACTCCCTGATGATTTT. It translates to CSARPQAGLPDDF.

In its sample, this clonotype was seen a few times. The chain combines TRBV30 with TRBJ1-5, with D tentatively TRBD1 (5 bases). The CDR3 extends over 15 amino acids. The germline CDR1 and CDR2 sequences are GTSNPN and SVGIG (reference sequence). Trimming pared 2 bases from V and 5 bases from J, leaving 16 bases between. The CDR3 bases are TGTGCCTGGAGTAACCCCGGGACGTCAGATCAGCCCCAGCATTTT. It specifies CAWSNPGTSDQPQHF.

This clonotype was observed many times. The chain couples TRBV5-6 to TRBJ2-7; 9 bases agree with TRBD1. Germline CDR1 reads SGHDT; CDR2 reads YYEEEE. The trim removed 3 bases at V and 6 bases at J, leaving 10 bases unmatched. CDR3 size: 15 residues. CDR3 in DNA: TGTGCCAGCAGCTCCCGGGACAGGGATTTCGGCGAGCAGTACTTC. Translating it yields CASSSRDRDFGEQYF. The full variable domain, its missing parts supplied by reference TRBV5-6 and TRBJ2-7, is DAGVTQSPTHLIKTRGQQVTLRCSPKSGHDTVSWYQQALGQGPQFIFQYYEEEERQRGNFPDRFSGHQFPNYSSELNVNALLLGDSALYLCASSSRDRDFGEQYFGPGTRLTVT.

The chain joins TRBV27 to TRBJ1-6, with D maybe TRBD1 (5 bases). This CDR3 region has 20 residues. Trimming pared 8 bases from V and 7 bases from J, leaving 33 bases between. Germline lookup yields CDR1 MNHEY and CDR2 SMNVEV (reference sequence). CDR3: CASLGVQGANLPIRNSPLHF. DNA for the CDR3: TGTGCCAGCCTGGGAGTGCAGGGCGCAAACCTGCCTATAAGGAATTCACCCCTCCACTTT.